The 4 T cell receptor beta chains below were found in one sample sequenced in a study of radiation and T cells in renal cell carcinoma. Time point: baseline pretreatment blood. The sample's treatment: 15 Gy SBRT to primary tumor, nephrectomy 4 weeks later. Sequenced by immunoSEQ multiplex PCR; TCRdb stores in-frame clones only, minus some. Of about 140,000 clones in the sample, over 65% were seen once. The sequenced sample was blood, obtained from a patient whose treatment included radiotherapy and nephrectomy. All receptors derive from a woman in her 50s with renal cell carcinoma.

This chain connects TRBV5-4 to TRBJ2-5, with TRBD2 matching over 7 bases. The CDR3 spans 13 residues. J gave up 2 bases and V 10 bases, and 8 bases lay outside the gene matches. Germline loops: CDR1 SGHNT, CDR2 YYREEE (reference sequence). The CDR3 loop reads CALAMGGQETQYF. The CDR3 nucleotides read TGTGCCCTAGCAATGGGGGGGCAAGAGACCCAGTACTTC.

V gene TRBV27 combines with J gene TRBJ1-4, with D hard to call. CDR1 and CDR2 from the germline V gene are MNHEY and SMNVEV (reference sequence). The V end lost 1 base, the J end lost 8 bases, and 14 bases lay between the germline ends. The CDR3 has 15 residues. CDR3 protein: CASSLFGSIPEKLFF. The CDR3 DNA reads TGTGCCAGCAGTTTATTCGGGAGTATCCCGGAAAAACTGTTTTTT.

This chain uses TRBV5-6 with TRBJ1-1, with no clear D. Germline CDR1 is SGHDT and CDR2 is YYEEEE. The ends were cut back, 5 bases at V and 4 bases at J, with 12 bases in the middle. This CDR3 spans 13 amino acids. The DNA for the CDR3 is TGTGCCAGCAGTGGAGGGAGGGTCACTGAAGCTTTCTTT. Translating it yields CASSGGRVTEAFF.

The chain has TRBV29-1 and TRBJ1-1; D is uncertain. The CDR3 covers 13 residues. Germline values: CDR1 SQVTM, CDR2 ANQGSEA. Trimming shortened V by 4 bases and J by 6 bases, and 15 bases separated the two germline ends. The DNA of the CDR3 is TGCAGCGTTGGATCCCGGGATATGGCTGAAGCTTTCTTT. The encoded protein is CSVGSRDMAEAFF.